This T cell receptor (beta chain) was identified in a study of blood T cell repertoires in COVID-19. On the study more broadly: COVID-19 samples collected from the United States, Italy and Spain covered acute and convalescent phases.

The CDR3 length is 13 residues. The ends were cut back, 3 bases at V and 3 bases at J, with 6 bases in the middle. Authors' data handling: Cell counts per sample came from amplifying reference gene primers. Measured with immunoSEQ multiplex PCR; TCRdb has only the in-frame clones, and not every one. The V and J calls and clone size come from that table; D and trimming were worked out from the DNA. The profile shows 150,000 to 200,000 clones, 75% to 80% of them singletons. The sample consisted of peripheral blood. The chain joins TRBV12-3 or TRBV12-4 to TRBJ1-3; D ambiguous. The TCR comes from a woman between 45 and 65 years old with active or convalescent COVID-19. In DNA, the CDR3 is TGTGCCAGCAGTTTGAACGGTGGAAACACCATATATTTT. Protein product: CASSLNGGNTIYF.